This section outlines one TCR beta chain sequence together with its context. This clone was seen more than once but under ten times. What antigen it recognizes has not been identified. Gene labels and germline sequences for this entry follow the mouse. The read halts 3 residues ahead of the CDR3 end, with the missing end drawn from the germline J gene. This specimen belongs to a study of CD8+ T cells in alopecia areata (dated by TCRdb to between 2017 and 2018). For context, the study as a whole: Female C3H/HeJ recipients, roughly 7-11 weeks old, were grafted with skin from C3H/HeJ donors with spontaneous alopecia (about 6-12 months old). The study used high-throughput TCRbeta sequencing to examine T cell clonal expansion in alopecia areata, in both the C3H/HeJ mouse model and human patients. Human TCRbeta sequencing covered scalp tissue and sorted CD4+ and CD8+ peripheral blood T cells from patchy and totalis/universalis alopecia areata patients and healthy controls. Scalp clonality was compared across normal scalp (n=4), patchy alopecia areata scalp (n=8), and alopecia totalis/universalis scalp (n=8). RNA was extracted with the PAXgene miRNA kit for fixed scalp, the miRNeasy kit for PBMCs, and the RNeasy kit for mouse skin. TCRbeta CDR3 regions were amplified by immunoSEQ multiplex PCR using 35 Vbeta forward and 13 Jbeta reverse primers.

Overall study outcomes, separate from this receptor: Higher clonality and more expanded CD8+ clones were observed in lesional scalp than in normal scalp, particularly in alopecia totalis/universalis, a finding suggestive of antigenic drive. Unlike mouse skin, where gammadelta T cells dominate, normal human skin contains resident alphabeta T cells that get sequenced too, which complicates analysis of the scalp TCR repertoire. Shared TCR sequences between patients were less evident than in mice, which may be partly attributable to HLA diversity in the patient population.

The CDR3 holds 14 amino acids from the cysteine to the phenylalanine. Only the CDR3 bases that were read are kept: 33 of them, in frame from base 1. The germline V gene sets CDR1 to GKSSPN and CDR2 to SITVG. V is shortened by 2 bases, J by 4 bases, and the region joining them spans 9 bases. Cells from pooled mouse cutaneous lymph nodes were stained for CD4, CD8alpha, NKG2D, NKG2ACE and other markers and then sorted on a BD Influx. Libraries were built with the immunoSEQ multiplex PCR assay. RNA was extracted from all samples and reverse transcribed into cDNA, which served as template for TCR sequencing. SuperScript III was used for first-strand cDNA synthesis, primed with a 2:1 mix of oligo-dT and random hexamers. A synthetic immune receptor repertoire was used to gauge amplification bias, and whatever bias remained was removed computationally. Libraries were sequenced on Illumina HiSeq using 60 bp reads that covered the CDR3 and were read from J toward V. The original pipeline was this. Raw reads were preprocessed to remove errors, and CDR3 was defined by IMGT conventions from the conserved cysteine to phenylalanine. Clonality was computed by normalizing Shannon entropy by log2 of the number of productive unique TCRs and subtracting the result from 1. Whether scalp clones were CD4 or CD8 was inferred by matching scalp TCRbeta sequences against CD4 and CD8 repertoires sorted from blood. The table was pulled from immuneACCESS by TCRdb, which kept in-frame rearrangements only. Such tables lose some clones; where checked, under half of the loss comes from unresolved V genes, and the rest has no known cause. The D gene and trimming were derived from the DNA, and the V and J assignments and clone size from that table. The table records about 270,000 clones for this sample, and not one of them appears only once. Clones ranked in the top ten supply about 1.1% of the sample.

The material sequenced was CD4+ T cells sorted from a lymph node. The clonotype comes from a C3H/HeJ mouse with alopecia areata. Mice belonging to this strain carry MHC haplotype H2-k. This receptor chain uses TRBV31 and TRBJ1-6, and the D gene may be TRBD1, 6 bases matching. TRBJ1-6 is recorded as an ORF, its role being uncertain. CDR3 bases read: TGTGCCTGGAGTTCGGGACAATATAATTCGCCC. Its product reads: CAWSSGQYNSP. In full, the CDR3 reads CAWSSGQYNSPLYF.